This TCR beta chain is drawn from a study of cytomegalovirus exposure and HLA in healthy donors. The CDR3 spans 14 residues. Germline lookup yields CDR1 SGHTA and CDR2 FQGTGA. Trimming shortened V by 5 bases and J by 1 base, and 11 bases separated the two germline ends. PCR involved 60 Vbeta and 13 Jbeta primers. Only in-frame clones appear in the TCRdb table, and some are missing; sequencing was by immunoSEQ multiplex PCR. Among 120,000 to 150,000 clones listed, about 66% were seen once. As for the donors, each was a healthy bone marrow donor. The V call is TRBV7-3, the J call TRBJ2-5; weak D call: TRBD2 (5 bases). Sequences were obtained from PBMCs. The TCR sequence derives from a male donor in good health and CMV-seronegative. The CDR3 DNA is TGTGCCAGCAGCCGAGATGGACTCCAAGAGACCCAGTACTTC. Its protein product is CASSRDGLQETQYF. The full variable domain, with the rest looked up from reference TRBV7-3 and TRBJ2-5, is GAGVSQTPSNKVTEKGKYVELRCDPISGHTALYWYRQSLGQGPEFLIYFQGTGAADDSGLPNDRFFAVRPEGSVSTLKIQRTERGDSAVYLCASSRDGLQETQYFGPGTRLLVL.